Sequencing of this T cell receptor beta chain was carried out in a study of T cell responses to AZD1222 COVID-19 vaccine (dated by TCRdb to about 2021). The study in broad terms: AZD1222 recipients given second doses at about 4 weeks or at about 12 weeks were pooled, since spike-specific TCR depth and breadth were not found to differ between the two schedules. Trial participants were enrolled by age into 18-55, 56-69 and 70-plus year subgroups, with roughly 150, 30 and 60 TCR-sequenced participants respectively. TCR sequencing was performed for about 240 trial participants, of whom around 200 were given two doses of AZD1222 and some 25 were given two doses of MenACWY control vaccine.

With regard to this clone: Its antigen is not yet known. Within one base of it there is no much larger clone, and no base qualities were kept.

The CDR3 regions of human TCRbeta chains were subjected to immunosequencing. Per the original workflow: TCRs in the repertoires were compared against a reference library of SARS-CoV-2-specific TCRs that had been generated with the MIRA antigen-specificity platform. Breadth was defined as the fraction of unique TCRs that were SARS-CoV-2-associated. Depth was defined as the fraction of total T cells that were SARS-CoV-2-associated. Using the MIRA data, each spike-specific TCR was assigned both to the spike region to which the TCR was reactive and to a CD4 or CD8 class. Log10-transformed breadth and depth values were compared by one-way ANOVA with Sidak's multiple comparisons tests. Entries here come from immuneACCESS through TCRdb and include only in-frame sequences with V and J called. Some clones fail to appear in such tables; in the studies checked, an unresolved V gene covers under half of the shortfall, and the cause of the remainder is unknown. From that table come the V and J calls and clone size; the DNA was used to work out D and trimming. Here the sample has 80,000 to 95,000 clones; about 90% occur a single time. The biggest ten clones account for around 5% of the sample.

The CDR3 runs 13 residues from the cysteine to the phenylalanine. Only the CDR3 region is kept as DNA, spanning 39 bases read in frame from base 1. Per the germline V gene (reference sequence), SEHNR is the CDR1 and FQNEAQ is the CDR2. V is pared back by 5 bases and J by 6 bases, with 11 bases lying between the germline termini. What the time point label conveys for this sample: baseline before first vaccination. Vaccinee samples came from UK trials COV001 and COV002, including a single-blind randomized controlled phase 2/3 trial of AZD1222 (ChAdOx1 nCoV-19) in healthy adults. For TCRbeta chain sequencing, PBMC samples from trial participants were taken at day 0 and at day 28 after the second dose. Results the study describes overall, beyond this receptor: Only five to seven AZD1222 recipients were SARS-CoV-2 seropositive at baseline, limiting conclusions about previously exposed vaccinees. The 56-69-year group was small, and its depth increase did not reach significance, likely because of low power. No day 14 peak-response samples were available, so repertoires were characterized only after the peak T cell response. The whole spike protein was spanned by vaccine-associated CD4 TCRs, and dominant responses were seen in regions 160-218 and 743-854. Spike-specific TCR breadth and depth rose significantly after two AZD1222 doses compared with day 0 and with MenACWY recipients. Participants were mostly white British, with more females than males. The authors suggested clonal diversity may have been underestimated. Reportedly, close to half of the unique spike-specific TCRs recognized epitopes lying outside the regions that are mutated in the B.1.351 and B.1.1.7 variants.

This clonotype was obtained from an adult in good health. Here the chain combines TRBV7-9 and TRBJ2-1, with an unclear D gene assignment. Sequencing was performed on peripheral blood, taken on day 0 of AZD1222 vaccination. The CDR3 protein: CASSPPASNEQFF. The DNA is TGTGCCAGCAGCCCCCCAGCCTCCAATGAGCAGTTCTTC.